This T cell receptor (beta chain) was sequenced for a study of blood T cell repertoires in COVID-19. Study-level background: Material from acute and convalescent COVID-19 was sourced from the United States, Italy and Spain. The analysed material was cDNA or gDNA that came from T cells, B-cell-depleted T cells, or PBMCs.

In the study's own analysis: Reference gene primer amplification gave nucleated cell count estimates. Sequencing was performed with immunoSEQ multiplex PCR; in TCRdb, only in-frame clones are kept and a portion is missing. V, J and clone size were drawn from that table, and D and trimming were deduced from the DNA. This table has 140,000 to 150,000 clones, roughly 82% appearing once. This CDR3 is built from 13 residues. V lost 11 bases to trimming and J lost 4 bases, with 17 bases between them. Germline values: CDR1 MNHEY, CDR2 SVGAGI. The TCR comes from a human donor with acute or convalescent COVID-19. The donor label of this sample is uncertain. This chain links TRBV6-5 with TRBJ2-5; D may be TRBD2 (7 bases). The source material was peripheral blood. The CDR3, as DNA: TGTGCCGAGGGGGGGGGCGCGGGAGAGACCCAGTACTTC. Protein product: CAEGGGAGETQYF.